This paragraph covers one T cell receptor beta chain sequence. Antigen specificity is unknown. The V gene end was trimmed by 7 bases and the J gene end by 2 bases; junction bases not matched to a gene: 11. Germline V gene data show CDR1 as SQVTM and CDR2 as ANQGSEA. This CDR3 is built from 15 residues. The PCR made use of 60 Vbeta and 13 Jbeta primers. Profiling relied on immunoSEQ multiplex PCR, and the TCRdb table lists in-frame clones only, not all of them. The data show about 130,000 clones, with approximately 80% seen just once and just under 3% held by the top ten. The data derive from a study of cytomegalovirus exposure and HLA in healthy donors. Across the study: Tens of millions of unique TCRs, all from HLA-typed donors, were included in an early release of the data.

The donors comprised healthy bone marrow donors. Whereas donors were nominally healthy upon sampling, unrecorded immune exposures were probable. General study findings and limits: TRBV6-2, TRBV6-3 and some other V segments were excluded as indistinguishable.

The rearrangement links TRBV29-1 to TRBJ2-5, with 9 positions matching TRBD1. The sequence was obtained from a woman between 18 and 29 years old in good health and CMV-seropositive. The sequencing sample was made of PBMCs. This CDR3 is CSAAPGTGSQETQYF. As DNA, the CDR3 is TGCAGCGCCGCCCCCGGGACAGGGAGTCAAGAGACCCAGTACTTC.